This T cell receptor beta chain originates from a study of blood T cell repertoires in COVID-19. Background on the study: T cells, B-cell-depleted T cells, or PBMCs supplied cDNA or gDNA.

Individuals drawn from 24 US areas were roughly 18 to 100 years old. It was within 2 weeks before study entry that exposed participants met a COVID-19 case. The authors' processing: Reference gene primer amplification gave estimated nucleated cell counts. Profiled with immunoSEQ multiplex PCR; TCRdb holds only in-frame clones, not every one. That table is the source of V, J and clone size, and D and trimming were worked out from the DNA. This sample has under 250,000 clones, with 80% to 90% found just once. V dropped 2 bases and J dropped 8; count of bases not matched to a gene: 15. The CDR3 is made up of 17 amino acids. The germline V gene encodes CDR1 LNHDA and CDR2 SQIVND (reference sequence).

The sequencing input was PBMCs or T cells enriched from blood (not recorded which). The rearrangement links TRBV19 to TRBJ1-2, with 9 bases fitting TRBD1. The receptor was isolated from a woman between 35 and 50 years old who had been exposed to COVID-19. CDR3: CASSIKERGTGQYGYTF. The DNA for the CDR3 is TGTGCCAGTAGTATAAAGGAGAGGGGGACAGGGCAATACGGCTACACCTTC. The full variable domain, in which reference TRBV19 and TRBJ1-2 provide the parts outside the CDR3, is DGGITQSPKYLFRKEGQNVTLSCEQNLNHDAMYWYRQDPGQGLRLIYYSQIVNDFQKGDIAEGYSVSREKKESFPLTVTSAQKNPTAFYLCASSIKERGTGQYGYTFGSGTRLTVV.